This T cell receptor beta chain was sequenced in a study of T-cell memory formation after mild COVID-19. Study context: Across donors, TCR clusters were largely donor specific.

In TCRdb, the 5' RACE reads were re-called with MiXCR into one record per CDR3 protein. The repertoire has roughly 350,000 distinct CDR3 sequences, roughly an eighth of them found once; the top ten carry about 24%. The germline gives CDR1 SGHTA, CDR2 FQGNSA. V lost 0 bases and J lost 10, with 12 bases in between. This CDR3 contains 13 residues. Study-wide findings and caveats: CM and EM subsets held most contracting CD4+ clones; EMRA held CD8+ ones. Contracting clones from day 15 to 85 had balanced CD4/CD8; later expanders favoured CD4+. Researchers found some responding clones in pre-infection memory, a sign that cross-reactive memory joined.

Remarks on this clonotype: Its antigen is still unknown.

J is TRBJ2-5 and V is TRBV7-2, with D possibly being TRBD2 (5 bases). Sequenced input: PBMCs or a T cell subset sorted from them (not recorded which). The origin of this receptor is a man between 18 and 29 years old who had mild COVID-19 (a few samples of this study predate the infection). Cell type and time point are not known. The CDR3: CASSLAWGDGQYF. As DNA, the CDR3 is TGTGCCAGCAGCTTAGCGTGGGGAGATGGCCAGTACTTC.